Below, 31 T cell receptor beta chains from the same sample are listed, as sequenced in a study of shared clonotypes between healthy human individuals. The data were produced by immunoSEQ multiplex PCR, yet TCRdb's version contains in-frame clones alone and is incomplete. This repertoire shows around 1.6 million clones, 98% found once; its top ten account for about 0.45%. The sequenced material came from naive CD4+ T cells sorted from blood. Subset denoted: CD45RA+ positively selected. These receptors all come from a man aged 25 to 45 in good health.

The V and J genes are TRBV19 and TRBJ1-2; 9 bases align to TRBD1. With 5 bases clipped from V and 5 bases from J, the junction kept 3 bases outside the gene matches. This CDR3 is built from 13 residues. The germline gives CDR1 LNHDA, CDR2 SQIVND (reference sequence). CDR3 loop: CASSFGQGYGYTF. CDR3 nucleotides: TGTGCCAGTAGTTTCGGACAGGGGTATGGCTACACCTTC.

This clone is a singleton in its sample. The V and J genes are TRBV11-2 and TRBJ2-7, with 11 bases identical to TRBD2. CDR3 length: 16 residues. Germline values: CDR1 SGHAT, CDR2 FQNNGV. Trimming cost V 4 bases and J 1 base; bases outside gene matches: 6. DNA for the CDR3: TGTGCCAGCAGCTCATGGGGACTAGCGGTTTCCTACGAGCAGTACTTC. Translation: CASSSWGLAVSYEQYF.

The chain couples TRBV28 to TRBJ2-6; D possibly uses TRBD1 or TRBD2 (7 bases each). Trimming removed 6 bases at V and 1 base at J, with 13 bases between. Germline V gives CDR1 MDHEN, CDR2 SYDVKM. The CDR3 is made up of 16 amino acids. The CDR3 bases are TGTGCCAGCAGCCCAGGGGGGGCGTCTGGGGCCAACGTCCTGACTTTC. It translates to CASSPGGASGANVLTF.

The chain links TRBV5-1 to TRBJ2-1; D not resolved. V gave up 0 bases and J gave up 4 bases, with 11 bases separating them. Per germline, CDR1 SGHRS and CDR2 YFSETQ. CDR3 length: 15 amino acids. CDR3 coding DNA: TGCGCCAGCAGCTTGGCCATAGGGATATACAATGAGCAGTTCTTC. It yields the protein CASSLAIGIYNEQFF.

The chain uses TRBV4-2 and TRBJ2-3; TRBD1 matches at 7 bases. CDR3 length: 16 amino acids. CDR1 and CDR2 from the germline V gene are LGHNA and YNFKEQ. V was pared by 2 bases and J by 0 bases, with 5 bases of the junction left unmatched. Here the CDR3 DNA reads TGTGCCAGCAGCCAATTACAGGGGCTTAGCACAGATACGCAGTATTTT. Translating gives CASSQLQGLSTDTQYF.

This chain connects TRBV7-6 to TRBJ2-1; possible D gene TRBD2, 5 bases. The germline gives CDR1 SGHVS, CDR2 FNYEAQ. CDR3 length equals 11 residues. V was shortened by 5 bases and J by 10 bases, with 9 bases between the two germline ends. The chain's CDR3 is CASSQRLEQFF. The CDR3 DNA is TGTGCCAGCAGCCAAAGACTAGAGCAGTTCTTC.

This rearrangement joins TRBV9 to TRBJ2-5, with TRBD1 matching 12 bases. The CDR3 sequence is 15 residues long. Trimming at V came to 3 bases and at J to 5 bases, leaving 5 bases not matched to a gene. Germline assignment: CDR1 SGDLS and CDR2 YYNGEE. CDR3 nucleotides: TGTGCCAGCAGCGCAGGGACAGGGGGCCTCGAGACCCAGTACTTC. This encodes CASSAGTGGLETQYF. Supplemented by reference TRBV9 and TRBJ2-5, the full variable domain reads DSGVTQTPKHLITATGQRVTLRCSPRSGDLSVYWYQQSLDQGLQFLIQYYNGEERAKGNILERFSAQQFPDLHSELNLSSLELGDSALYFCASSAGTGGLETQYFGPGTRLLVL.

The J gene is TRBJ2-7, the V gene TRBV12-5; D possibly corresponds to TRBD1 (7 bases). Trimming took off 8 bases at V and 2 bases at J, with 37 bases between the two ends. Germline CDR1 reads LGHNT; CDR2 reads FRNRAP. The CDR3 sequence is 21 residues long. The chain's CDR3 is CASLPRFTLETRDSYPYEQYF. CDR3 in DNA: TGTGCTAGTTTACCCCGTTTTACCCTTGAAACGCGGGACAGCTATCCCTACGAGCAGTACTTC.

The rearrangement links TRBV14 to TRBJ1-1; D gene unclear. The ends were cut back, 4 bases at V and 4 bases at J, with 4 bases in the middle. Germline CDR1 is SGHDN and CDR2 is FVKESK. This CDR3 has 11 residues. The CDR3 protein is CASSLGTEAFF. CDR3 DNA sequence: TGTGCCAGCAGCCTCGGCACTGAAGCTTTCTTT.

This clone has only one observation. The V gene is TRBV5-1, the J gene TRBJ2-1, with 14 bases identical to TRBD2. With V trimmed by 3 bases and J by 9 bases, 5 bases remained unmatched. The CDR3 has 15 amino acids. Germline CDR1 and CDR2: SGHRS and YFSETQ. In DNA form, the CDR3 reads TGCGCCAGCAGCTCGGCCGGACTAGCGGGAGGTGAGCAGTTCTTC. It codes for CASSSAGLAGGEQFF.

This clone was counted once. V and J are TRBV27 and TRBJ2-5; 8 nucleotides line up with TRBD1. Looked up from germline, CDR1 is MNHEY and CDR2 is SMNVEV (reference sequence). This CDR3 has 13 amino acids. The trim removed 6 bases at V and 6 bases at J, leaving 6 bases unmatched. The CDR3 region has the DNA TGTGCCAGCAGGCTACAGGGGGTACAGACCCAGTACTTC. Its protein is CASRLQGVQTQYF.

The V gene is TRBV7-8, the J gene TRBJ1-5; D gene ambiguous. CDR1 and CDR2 from the germline V gene are SGHVS and FQNEAQ. V was clipped by 5 bases and J by 0 bases, with 14 bases between them. The CDR3 sequence is 16 residues long. The CDR3 coding sequence is TGTGCCAGCAGCACCGAAACACTTACTAGCAATCAGCCCCAGCATTTT. It codes for CASSTETLTSNQPQHF.

The chain employs TRBV2 and TRBJ1-2; D is possibly TRBD1 (5 bases). The CDR3 has 12 residues. Germline V gene lookup returns CDR1 SNHLY and CDR2 FYNNEI. V gave up 2 bases and J gave up 8 bases, with 9 bases separating them. The DNA of the CDR3 is TGTGCCAGCAGTGAACAGGGCCAAGGCTACACCTTC. This gives the protein CASSEQGQGYTF.

The genes are TRBV5-1 and TRBJ2-2; D not certain. The V end lost 5 bases, the J end lost 1 base, and 12 bases lay between the germline ends. CDR3 size: 15 residues. Germline CDR1 and CDR2: SGHRS and YFSETQ. The CDR3 DNA reads as TGCGCCAGCAGTTTGACAAATCAGAACACCGGGGAGCTGTTTTTT. It is translated as CASSLTNQNTGELFF.

The chain carries TRBV7-9 and TRBJ1-3; D is unresolved. The V and J ends lost 0 bases and 1 base respectively, with 10 bases between them. The CDR3 consists of 16 residues. CDR1 and CDR2 from the germline V gene are SEHNR and FQNEAQ (reference sequence). CDR3 DNA sequence: TGTGCCAGCAGCTTAGCGAGCCGGGGATCTGGAAACACCATATATTTT. Amino acid sequence: CASSLASRGSGNTIYF.

J is TRBJ2-1 and V is TRBV5-1, with a possible D match to TRBD2 (5 bases). The length of the CDR3 is 13 residues. Looked up from germline, CDR1 is SGHRS and CDR2 is YFSETQ. V lost 5 bases and J 5 bases, leaving 11 bases between the germline ends. As DNA, the CDR3 is TGCGCCAGCAGGGCGACTATTGACAATGAGCAGTTCTTC. Protein product: CASRATIDNEQFF.

The rearrangement joins TRBV19 to TRBJ2-1; 7 bases align to TRBD1. J gave up 4 bases and V 1 base, and 4 bases lay outside the gene matches. The CDR3 has 15 residues. Germline loops: CDR1 LNHDA, CDR2 SQIVND (reference sequence). As DNA, the CDR3 is TGTGCCAGTAGTATAGCGACAGGGCAATACAATGAGCAGTTCTTC. Protein sequence: CASSIATGQYNEQFF. The whole variable domain, filled in from reference TRBV19 and TRBJ2-1, reads DGGITQSPKYLFRKEGQNVTLSCEQNLNHDAMYWYRQDPGQGLRLIYYSQIVNDFQKGDIAEGYSVSREKKESFPLTVTSAQKNPTAFYLCASSIATGQYNEQFFGPGTRLTVL.

This rearrangement joins TRBV28 to TRBJ2-7, with TRBD1 matching 8 bases. Germline V gene sequence: CDR1 MDHEN, CDR2 SYDVKM. This CDR3 spans 15 amino acids. Losses at the gene ends were 6 bases for V and 4 bases for J; bases not matched to a gene: 11. The chain's CDR3 is CASSRGQAQVYEQYF. The CDR3, as DNA: TGTGCCAGCAGCCGGGGACAGGCCCAAGTTTACGAGCAGTACTTC.

This clone came up once. The chain joins TRBV2 to TRBJ2-7, with unresolved D. V was cut by 4 bases and J by 5 bases, with 3 bases left in between. CDR1 and CDR2 (germline): SNHLY, FYNNEI. This CDR3 spans 10 amino acids. The CDR3, as DNA: TGTGCCAGCAGTGTGAACGAGCAGTACTTC. Protein product: CASSVNEQYF.

The rearrangement links TRBV5-4 to TRBJ2-1, with TRBD2 matching over 13 bases. In germline, CDR1 is SGHNT, CDR2 YYREEE (reference sequence). This CDR3 is built from 16 residues. V dropped 4 bases and J dropped 9; count of bases not matched to a gene: 10. The CDR3: CASSHGGLAGIGEQFF. CDR3 nucleotide sequence: TGTGCCAGCAGCCATGGGGGACTAGCGGGAATCGGTGAGCAGTTCTTC.

The V gene is TRBV6-6, the J gene TRBJ1-2; 7 positions match TRBD1. This CDR3 has 13 amino acids. CDR1 is MNHNY and CDR2 is SVGAGI in the germline V gene (reference sequence). V shed 10 bases, J shed 4 bases, and the junction held 9 bases outside the gene matches. Written as DNA, the CDR3 is TGTGCCACCTCGACAGGGACTACCTATGGCTACACCTTC. It specifies CATSTGTTYGYTF.

V and J are TRBV7-9 and TRBJ1-1; tentatively, D is TRBD1 (5 bases). The germline V gene has CDR1 SEHNR and CDR2 FQNEAQ (reference sequence). Trimming took off 1 base at V and 6 bases at J, with 12 bases between the two ends. CDR3 length equals 14 residues. CDR3 DNA: TGTGCCAGCAGCTTAGAGGAGGGGCGGGCTGAAGCTTTCTTT. Residues: CASSLEEGRAEAFF. The full variable domain, its missing parts supplied by reference TRBV7-9 and TRBJ1-1, is DTGVSQNPRHKITKRGQNVTFRCDPISEHNRLYWYRQTLGQGPEFLTYFQNEAQLEKSRLLSDRFSAERPKGSFSTLEIQRTEQGDSAMYLCASSLEEGRAEAFFGQGTRLTVV.

The chain couples TRBV7-9 to TRBJ2-1, with 7 bases identical to TRBD1. CDR1 and CDR2 from the germline V gene are SEHNR and FQNEAQ (reference sequence). Trimming removed 6 bases from V and 5 bases from J; junction bases left unmatched: 7. The CDR3 covers 14 residues. In nucleotides, the CDR3 is TGTGCCAGCAGGTTCCTGGGACAGAACAATGAGCAGTTCTTC. Amino acid sequence: CASRFLGQNNEQFF. Looking up the rest from reference TRBV7-9 and TRBJ2-1 gives the full variable domain: DTGVSQNPRHKITKRGQNVTFRCDPISEHNRLYWYRQTLGQGPEFLTYFQNEAQLEKSRLLSDRFSAERPKGSFSTLEIQRTEQGDSAMYLCASRFLGQNNEQFFGPGTRLTVL.

A remark on this clone: Other DNA sequences in this sample translate to the same CDR3. V is TRBV5-1 and J is TRBJ2-5; 8 bases align to TRBD1. V lost 0 bases to trimming and J lost 5 bases; unmatched junction nucleotides: 6. The germline gives CDR1 SGHRS, CDR2 YFSETQ. The CDR3 consists of 15 residues. The chain's CDR3 is CASSLAGTGGETQYF. In DNA, the CDR3 is TGCGCCAGCAGCTTGGCGGGGACAGGCGGGGAGACCCAGTACTTC.

Here the CDR3 reads CASWGFRAGANVLTF. In nucleotides, the CDR3 is TGTGCCAGTTGGGGGTTCAGGGCTGGGGCCAACGTCCTGACTTTC. J is TRBJ2-6 and V is TRBV19; D assignment may be TRBD1 or TRBD2 (5 bases each). The V gene's germline CDR1 is LNHDA and CDR2 SQIVND (reference sequence). V was cut by 8 bases and J by 2 bases, with 13 bases left in between. CDR3 length: 15 amino acids.

The chain recombines TRBV15 with TRBJ1-4; no definite D call. Germline CDR1 and CDR2: LNHNV and YYDKDF (reference sequence). V lost 1 base to trimming and J lost 11 bases, with 17 bases between them. The CDR3 contains 15 residues. CDR3 sequence: CATSRGGTETKKLFF. DNA of the CDR3: TGTGCCACCAGCAGAGGAGGCACCGAGACTAAGAAACTGTTTTTT.

The rearrangement links TRBV2 to TRBJ2-1; no clear D gene. Germline loops: CDR1 SNHLY, CDR2 FYNNEI. This CDR3 has 14 amino acids. The V and J ends lost 4 bases and 2 bases respectively, with 9 bases between them. For the CDR3, the DNA is TGTGCCAGCAGTGTCGGGCTAGCCTACAATGAGCAGTTCTTC. Translated, it gives CASSVGLAYNEQFF.

The V call is TRBV19, the J call TRBJ1-4; 9 bases align to TRBD1. The CDR3 spans 13 residues. Germline assignment: CDR1 LNHDA and CDR2 SQIVND (reference sequence). Trimming cost V 9 bases and J 7 bases; bases outside gene matches: 6. The CDR3: CASKMDRGEKLFF. CDR3 nucleotide sequence: TGTGCCAGCAAGATGGACAGGGGTGAAAAACTGTTTTTT.

The chain combines TRBV2 with TRBJ2-7; D not certain. The CDR3 length is 10 residues. Deletions cut 6 bases from V and 2 bases from J, with 2 bases between. From germline, CDR1 is SNHLY and CDR2 FYNNEI. CDR3 residues: CASRPYEQYF. The DNA for the CDR3 is TGTGCCAGCAGACCCTACGAGCAGTACTTC.

The chain employs TRBV12-2 and TRBJ1-1. TRBV12-2 is designated a pseudogene. The CDR3 loop spans 15 amino acids. The CDR3 region has the DNA TGTGCAAGTCGCATTCCCGAGGCAGAGAACACTGAAGCTTTCTTT. The encoded protein is CASRIPEAENTEAFF.

The J gene is TRBJ1-2, the V gene TRBV2; 9 nucleotides align to TRBD1. J lost 8 bases, V lost 6 bases, and 10 bases had no gene match. Germline V gives CDR1 SNHLY, CDR2 FYNNEI. The CDR3 runs 14 residues. The CDR3 sequence is CASRVGTGSQGYTF. DNA for the CDR3: TGTGCCAGCAGGGTAGGGACAGGGAGTCAAGGCTACACCTTC.